The 9 T cell receptor beta chains in this list originate from one sample, sequenced in a study of blood T cell repertoires in COVID-19. Some clones are missing from TCRdb's copy, which holds only in-frame ones; the method was immunoSEQ multiplex PCR. This repertoire shows 150,000 to 180,000 clones, 76% found once; its top ten account for approximately 3.7%. Sequencing was carried out using peripheral blood. These TCRs come from a woman of 80 years or more with acute or convalescent COVID-19.

DNA of the CDR3: TGTGCCAGCTCACGGGACAGTAATTCACCCCTCCACTTT. Its translation: CASSRDSNSPLHF. The rearrangement joins TRBV18 to TRBJ1-6; 7 bases are a match to TRBD1. The V and J ends lost 4 bases and 6 bases, in that order; junction bases with no gene match: 0. The length of the CDR3 is 13 residues. Germline V gene lookup returns CDR1 KGHSH and CDR2 LQKENI.

This clone was observed a few times. The rearrangement uses TRBV19 and TRBJ1-6; D ambiguous. The germline V gene has CDR1 LNHDA and CDR2 SQIVND (reference sequence). V was pared by 3 bases and J by 10 bases, with 13 bases between. The CDR3 consists of 14 residues. The CDR3 is CASSMRLSESPLHF. CDR3 bases: TGTGCCAGTAGTATGAGACTTTCGGAATCACCCCTCCACTTT.

The V gene is TRBV19, the J gene TRBJ1-1; tentative D call: TRBD1 (6 bases). Trimming pared 5 bases from V and 4 bases from J, leaving 20 bases between. Germline assignment: CDR1 LNHDA and CDR2 SQIVND (reference sequence). This CDR3 has 16 residues. The CDR3 nucleotides are TGTGCCAGTAGTGTAAGCCAACTACAGGGCGGCACTGAAGCTTTCTTT. This translates into CASSVSQLQGGTEAFF.

The chain recombines TRBV29-1 with TRBJ1-4; D not resolved. Germline V gene sequence: CDR1 SQVTM, CDR2 ANQGSEA. This CDR3 has 13 amino acids. CDR3 region: CTISRATNEKLFF. The CDR3 DNA sequence: TGCACCATCTCGCGCGCAACTAATGAAAAACTGTTTTTT.

The chain links TRBV9 to TRBJ1-5, with no clear D. CDR1 and CDR2 from the germline V gene are SGDLS and YYNGEE. The V end lost 0 bases, the J end lost 7 bases, and 17 bases lay between the germline ends. The CDR3 runs to 16 residues. The CDR3 DNA follows: TGTGCCAGCAGCGTAGGGCCTGAACTAGTGGGACAGCCCCAGCATTTT. This translates into CASSVGPELVGQPQHF.

In this sample, this clone turned up a few times. The rearrangement links TRBV7-9 to TRBJ1-4; D is unclear. This CDR3 has 14 residues. In germline, CDR1 is SEHNR, CDR2 FQNEAQ (reference sequence). Trimming took off 4 bases at V and 8 bases at J, with 14 bases between the two ends. The CDR3 here is CASSSLQMEEKLFF. CDR3 bases: TGTGCCAGCAGCTCGCTGCAAATGGAGGAAAAACTGTTTTTT.

The chain joins TRBV9 to TRBJ1-1; no clear D. V lost 0 bases and J 0 bases, leaving 9 bases between the germline ends. CDR1 and CDR2 (germline): SGDLS, YYNGEE. The length of the CDR3 is 15 residues. The CDR3 nucleotides read TGTGCCAGCAGCGTAGTTGTTTTCGTGAACACTGAAGCTTTCTTT. This sequence encodes CASSVVVFVNTEAFF.

The V and J genes are TRBV5-1 and TRBJ2-1, with 8 bases that match TRBD2. The CDR3 spans 15 residues. From germline, CDR1 is SGHRS and CDR2 YFSETQ. J gave up 4 bases and V 3 bases, and 6 bases lay outside the gene matches. The CDR3 coding sequence is TGCGCCAGCAGCTCGATGGCGGGGGGATACAATGAGCAGTTCTTC. This translates into CASSSMAGGYNEQFF.

The rearrangement uses TRBV6-5 and TRBJ2-1, with 8 positions matching TRBD2. V was clipped by 6 bases and J by 0 bases; unmatched bases: 4. The germline V gene has CDR1 MNHEY and CDR2 SVGAGI. The CDR3 is 15 residues long. CDR3 amino acids: CASRRLANSYNEQFF. The CDR3 DNA follows: TGTGCCAGCAGAAGACTAGCGAACTCCTACAATGAGCAGTTCTTC.